These 24 T cell receptor beta chains originate from one sample sequenced in a study of neurological immune-mediated disorders (dated by TCRdb to between 2019 and 2020). Libraries were constructed by 5' RACE. The run used an Illumina HiSeq 2500. TCRdb reworked the public reads: Q25 trimming with fastp, MiXCR clone assembly, productive beta chains retained. Under each unique CDR3 protein, matching rows form one entry showing the most common genes and DNA. A total of 50,000 to 65,000 distinct CDR3 sequences appear in this sample, more than 3% of them only once. Roughly 1.5% of the sample goes to the ten largest clones. Sequenced sample: PBMCs. Source of these receptors: a man between 25 and 39 years old with multiple sclerosis.

The sample holds many counts of this clonotype. The chain has TRBV20-1 and TRBJ2-5; a weak D match, TRBD2 (5 bases). Germline CDR1 reads DFQATT; CDR2 reads SNEGSKA (reference sequence). Trimming shortened V by 3 bases and J by 7 bases, and 15 bases separated the two germline ends. This CDR3 region has 13 residues. The CDR3 DNA is TGCAGTGCTAGGGTTCCGGGGTTGGGGACCCAGTACTTC. Its protein is CSARVPGLGTQYF.

This clonotype was seen many times. This rearrangement joins TRBV5-1 to TRBJ2-1; 8 bases align to TRBD2. In germline, CDR1 is SGHRS, CDR2 YFSETQ. The CDR3 has 17 amino acids. Unmatched junction bases numbered 9, after V lost 4 bases and J lost 0 bases. The CDR3 loop is CASSLLAGPSSYNEQFF. In nucleotides, the CDR3 is TGCGCCAGCAGCCTGCTAGCGGGCCCCAGCTCCTACAATGAGCAGTTCTTC.

This clonotype was counted ten times or more. This rearrangement joins TRBV4-1 to TRBJ1-2; D unclear. V lost 1 base, J lost 2 bases, and 14 bases lay in between. Per germline, CDR1 MGHRA and CDR2 YSYEKL. This CDR3 is built from 16 residues. Here the CDR3 reads CASSQGAEGSNYGYTF. Here the CDR3 DNA reads TGCGCCAGCAGCCAAGGGGCGGAGGGATCGAACTATGGCTACACCTTC.

This clonotype was detected many times. The chain employs TRBV5-1 and TRBJ1-1; 11 nucleotides agree with TRBD1. The germline CDR1 and CDR2 sequences are SGHRS and YFSETQ. This CDR3 is 13 amino acids long. Germline trimming cut 7 bases from V and 5 bases from J; bases unmatched to any gene: 4. The CDR3 DNA reads TGCGCCAGCGGACAGGGGGCGCGAACTGAAGCTTTCTTT. It is translated as CASGQGARTEAFF.

This clonotype occurred a few times. The chain links TRBV7-9 to TRBJ1-5, with D possibly matching TRBD1 (6 bases). Germline CDR1 SEHNR, CDR2 FQNEAQ (reference sequence). Trimming took off 1 base at V and 6 bases at J, with 7 bases between the two ends. The CDR3 has 13 amino acids. CDR3 sequence reads: CASSLEGGQPQHF. CDR3 nucleotides: TGTGCCAGCAGCTTAGAGGGGGGTCAGCCCCAGCATTTT.

This clonotype is termed medium-sized. The CDR3 region has the DNA TGCGCCAGCAGCCCCGGGACACCTTCCGAAAAACTGTTTTTT. Amino acid sequence: CASSPGTPSEKLFF. The chain couples TRBV5-1 to TRBJ1-4; TRBD1 might be the D (6 bases). Germline V lookup: CDR1 SGHRS, CDR2 YFSETQ. The CDR3 length is 14 residues. V was cut by 4 bases and J by 8 bases, with 15 bases left in between.

This clonotype was counted at least ten times. V usage is TRBV3-1 and J usage is TRBJ2-1; weak D call: TRBD1 (5 bases). CDR1 and CDR2 from the germline V gene are LGHDT and YNNKEL (reference sequence). The CDR3 is 14 residues long. V was clipped by 0 bases and J by 6 bases, with 9 bases between them. CDR3 sequence (DNA): TGTGCCAGCAGCCAAGATCAAGACAGCAATGAGCAGTTCTTC. This encodes CASSQDQDSNEQFF.

Ten or more counts support this clonotype. The rearrangement uses TRBV15 and TRBJ2-5; D possibly corresponds to TRBD2 (5 bases). The length of the CDR3 is 14 residues. CDR1 is LNHNV and CDR2 is YYDKDF in the germline V gene (reference sequence). Between the trimmed V and J ends, which lost 1 base and 5 bases, there was a span of 11 bases. The CDR3 region has the DNA TGTGCCACCAGCAGAGGGCGGCGAGGGGAGACCCAGTACTTC. It encodes CATSRGRRGETQYF.

V and J are TRBV5-1 and TRBJ1-1; D is perhaps TRBD1 (5 bases). This CDR3 has 15 amino acids. V was pared by 4 bases and J by 0 bases, with 13 bases between. Germline V gene sequence: CDR1 SGHRS, CDR2 YFSETQ. CDR3 nucleotides: TGCGCCAGCAGCCCCGTAACGGGGCTGAACACTGAAGCTTTCTTT. This translates into CASSPVTGLNTEAFF.

This clonotype has at least ten counts. The rearrangement uses TRBV6-5 and TRBJ2-3, with D perhaps TRBD2 (7 bases). The ends were cut back, 2 bases at V and 1 base at J, with 10 bases in the middle. This CDR3 region has 15 residues. Germline assignment: CDR1 MNHEY and CDR2 SVGAGI. The CDR3 bases are TGTGCCAGCAGTTACGAGGGGGGGGGCACAGATACGCAGTATTTT. Translation gives CASSYEGGGTDTQYF.

The table lists this clonotype with many counts. This chain connects TRBV11-2 to TRBJ2-7; D gene unclear. Germline V lookup: CDR1 SGHAT, CDR2 FQNNGV. This CDR3 has 12 residues. The V end lost 3 bases, the J end lost 13 bases, and 16 bases lay between the germline ends. The CDR3 DNA is TGTGCCAGCAGCTTGCAGACGGACGGCACATACTTC. This gives the protein CASSLQTDGTYF.

This clonotype occurred many times. The chain recombines TRBV24-1 with TRBJ2-5, with D possibly matching TRBD1 (5 bases). V was pared by 3 bases and J by 5 bases, with 15 bases between. Germline-derived CDR1 and CDR2 are KGHDR and SFDVKD. The CDR3 has 15 residues. The CDR3 loop is CATSDAGPDGETQYF. The CDR3 DNA is TGTGCCACCAGTGATGCAGGGCCCGACGGGGAGACCCAGTACTTC.

This clonotype appeared many times. The chain recombines TRBV15 with TRBJ2-2; D gene unclear. V was trimmed by 1 base and J by 0 bases, leaving 9 bases between them. This CDR3 is built from 16 residues. Germline loops: CDR1 LNHNV, CDR2 YYDKDF (reference sequence). CDR3 nucleotides: TGTGCCACCAGCAGAGCTCCAGCACCGAACACCGGGGAGCTGTTTTTT. Translating it yields CATSRAPAPNTGELFF.

This clonotype was seen repeatedly, ten times or more. This chain uses TRBV20-1 with TRBJ2-2; 7 nucleotides agree with TRBD1. Germline CDR1 reads DFQATT; CDR2 reads SNEGSKA (reference sequence). V dropped 2 bases and J dropped 1; count of bases not matched to a gene: 7. The CDR3 runs 16 residues. The CDR3 DNA follows: TGCAGTGCTAGACAGGGGGAGACGGAGAACACCGGGGAGCTGTTTTTT. It is translated as CSARQGETENTGELFF.

This clonotype occurred many times. The chain couples TRBV28 to TRBJ2-4, with 9 bases aligning to TRBD2. This CDR3 is built from 15 residues. V shed 3 bases, J shed 8 bases, and the junction held 8 bases outside the gene matches. Germline V lookup: CDR1 MDHEN, CDR2 SYDVKM. CDR3 nucleotides: TGTGCCAGCAGTTTTATAGCGGGAGTGGACGACATTCAGTACTTC. Translation gives CASSFIAGVDDIQYF.

This sequence joins TRBV16 and TRBJ1-5, with TRBD1 matching 11 bases. J lost 4 bases, V lost 4 bases, and 6 bases had no gene match. The CDR3 sequence is 16 residues long. Germline V CDR1 and CDR2: KGHSY, FQNENV. Here the CDR3 reads CASSPPGTGGNQPQHF. Written as DNA, the CDR3 is TGTGCCAGCAGCCCACCGGGGACAGGGGGGAATCAGCCCCAGCATTTT.

This clonotype showed up just a few times. This chain joins TRBV7-7 and TRBJ1-2; D unresolved. Germline V lookup: CDR1 SSHAT, CDR2 FNYEAQ (reference sequence). The CDR3 totals 14 residues. Deletions cut 4 bases from V and 2 bases from J, with 11 bases between. CDR3 DNA: TGTGCCAGCAGCTCGGTGGGCGCAAACTATGGCTACACCTTC. It encodes CASSSVGANYGYTF.

This clonotype has at least ten counts. V and J are TRBV20-1 and TRBJ2-4; the D gene is possibly TRBD1 (6 bases). V dropped 3 bases and J dropped 6 bases, with 12 bases sitting between them. CDR3 length: 13 residues. The germline V gene has CDR1 DFQATT and CDR2 SNEGSKA (reference sequence). In nucleotides, the CDR3 is TGCAGTGCTAGCGAGTGGGACACAAACATTCAGTACTTC. Encoded protein: CSASEWDTNIQYF.

This clonotype appeared many times. The chain is built from TRBV20-1 and TRBJ2-3; TRBD1 matches 7 bases. This CDR3 region has 14 residues. Trimming at V came to 0 bases and at J to 4 bases, leaving 4 bases not matched to a gene. CDR1 is DFQATT and CDR2 is SNEGSKA in the germline V gene (reference sequence). This chain's CDR3 is CSARDPTGPDTQYF. As DNA, the CDR3 is TGCAGTGCTAGAGACCCGACAGGGCCAGATACGCAGTATTTT.

This clonotype was recorded many times. The CDR3 loop reads CSAKNRNSYEQYF. In DNA form, the CDR3 reads TGCAGTGCCAAAAATCGTAATTCTTACGAGCAGTACTTC. The chain carries TRBV20-1 and TRBJ2-7; D ambiguous. The CDR3 is 13 residues long. Trimming took 6 bases from V and 4 from J, leaving 16 bases between them. CDR1 and CDR2 (germline): DFQATT, SNEGSKA (reference sequence).

This clonotype was recorded many times. V usage is TRBV12-3 or TRBV12-4 and J usage is TRBJ1-1, with D perhaps matching TRBD1 (5 bases). The CDR3 consists of 13 residues. V shed 7 bases and J shed 1 base, with 10 bases lying between them. The CDR3 DNA is TGTGCCAGCATCAAAAGGGGGAACACTGAAGCTTTCTTT. This sequence encodes CASIKRGNTEAFF.

This clonotype showed up many times. This chain connects TRBV6-6 to TRBJ2-1, with D perhaps TRBD1 (6 bases). Trimming stripped 6 bases from V and 8 bases from J, with 8 bases between. Germline CDR1 is MNHNY and CDR2 is SVGAGI (reference sequence). The CDR3 extends over 11 amino acids. The CDR3 protein is CASRRQDEQFF. CDR3 bases: TGTGCCAGCAGGCGACAGGATGAGCAGTTCTTC.

The V call is TRBV21-1, the J call TRBJ1-3; TRBD1 is taken as the D call from the table, unchecked against the DNA. TRBV21-1 is a pseudogene. The CDR3 is made up of 17 amino acids. The CDR3 loop is CASSGSRTGSSGNTIYF. The CDR3 nucleotides are TGTGCCAGCAGCGGAAGCCGGACAGGGTCCTCTGGAAACACCATATATTTT.

The V call is TRBV12-3 or TRBV12-4, the J call TRBJ2-7; 7 bases are shared with TRBD2. Unmatched junction bases numbered 4, after V lost 5 bases and J lost 3 bases. The CDR3 consists of 13 residues. DNA of the CDR3: TGTGCCAGCAGTCTCGGGAGGATCTACGAGCAGTACTTC. Amino acid sequence: CASSLGRIYEQYF.